One sample yielded the 19 T cell receptor beta chains listed below, sequenced in a study of shared clonotypes between healthy human individuals. Libraries were prepared by immunoSEQ multiplex PCR; TCRdb keeps only in-frame clonotypes and omits some of them. The sample includes approximately 2.4 million clones, 90% to 97% of them seen just once. Sequenced input: naive CD4+ T cells sorted from blood. Subset defined: CD45RA+ positively selected. These receptor sequences come from a man between 18 and 29 years old in good health.

This clone was detected only once. The rearrangement uses TRBV5-1 and TRBJ1-4; TRBD1 might be the D (6 bases). In germline, CDR1 is SGHRS, CDR2 YFSETQ. V was trimmed by 3 bases and J by 4 bases, leaving 10 bases between them. The CDR3 consists of 14 residues. CDR3 sequence: CASSSDRSNEKLFF. Here the CDR3 DNA reads TGCGCCAGCAGCTCCGACAGGAGTAATGAAAAACTGTTTTTT.

Notes on this clone: Other DNA variants within this sample encode the same CDR3. This chain links TRBV11-2 with TRBJ1-4; D ambiguous. The CDR3 consists of 13 residues. Germline CDR1 SGHAT, CDR2 FQNNGV. V shed 1 base and J shed 4 bases, with 4 bases lying between them. CDR3 sequence (DNA): TGTGCCAGCAGCTTAGGTAGTAATGAAAAACTGTTTTTT. Its protein product is CASSLGSNEKLFF.

The chain combines TRBV2 with TRBJ2-7; 9 nucleotides match TRBD1. The germline V gene has CDR1 SNHLY and CDR2 FYNNEI. V shed 4 bases, J shed 1 base, and the junction held 8 bases outside the gene matches. The CDR3 spans 16 residues. CDR3 sequence: CASSGGVGTGSYEQYF. As DNA, the CDR3 is TGTGCCAGCAGTGGGGGTGTTGGGACAGGGTCCTACGAGCAGTACTTC.

V gene TRBV19 combines with J gene TRBJ1-4; D is perhaps TRBD1 (5 bases). Trimming cost V 5 bases and J 3 bases, with 10 bases left between them. Germline-derived CDR1 and CDR2 are LNHDA and SQIVND (reference sequence). The CDR3 runs to 14 residues. CDR3 bases: TGTGCCAGTAGTCCCGCGGGGCCTAATGAAAAACTGTTTTTT. It yields the protein CASSPAGPNEKLFF.

The chain joins TRBV19 to TRBJ1-1, with TRBD1 identical over 10 bases. After removal of 4 bases from V and 4 bases from J, the junction contained 6 bases not matched to a gene. The CDR3 sequence is 15 residues long. Germline V gene sequence: CDR1 LNHDA, CDR2 SQIVND (reference sequence). CDR3 loop: CASSKGDRGGTEAFF. The CDR3 DNA reads TGTGCCAGTAGTAAGGGGGACAGGGGAGGCACTGAAGCTTTCTTT.

V gene TRBV27 combines with J gene TRBJ2-1; TRBD2 agrees at 13 bases. The V segment lost 3 bases and the J segment 9 bases; nucleotides outside the gene matches: 8. The germline gives CDR1 MNHEY, CDR2 SMNVEV (reference sequence). The CDR3 is 16 residues long. Here the CDR3 reads CASSFGLAGDKGEQFF. The DNA of the CDR3 is TGTGCCAGCAGTTTTGGACTAGCGGGAGATAAGGGTGAGCAGTTCTTC.

The chain carries TRBV7-8 and TRBJ2-7; D may be TRBD1 (5 bases). CDR3 length: 14 amino acids. V lost 1 base and J lost 3, with 10 bases in between. Germline V gives CDR1 SGHVS, CDR2 FQNEAQ. The CDR3 loop is CASSLDKGFYEQYF. CDR3 in DNA: TGTGCCAGCAGCTTAGACAAGGGGTTCTACGAGCAGTACTTC. Combining the CDR3 with reference TRBV7-8 and TRBJ2-7 gives the whole variable domain GAGVSQSPRYKVAKRGQDVALRCDPISGHVSLFWYQQALGQGPEFLTYFQNEAQLDKSGLPSDRFFAERPEGSVSTLKIQRTQQEDSAVYLCASSLDKGFYEQYFGPGTRLTVT.

This sequence joins TRBV7-6 and TRBJ2-5; D assignment may be TRBD1 or TRBD2 (5 bases each). V lost 5 bases and J 7 bases, leaving 29 bases between the germline ends. Germline CDR1 reads SGHVS; CDR2 reads FNYEAQ. The CDR3 runs to 18 residues. The CDR3 reads CASSLYPGFRTQGATQYF. The CDR3 region has the DNA TGTGCCAGCAGCCTCTACCCAGGGTTTCGGACTCAGGGTGCGACCCAGTACTTC.

This chain links TRBV6-5 with TRBJ2-7; tentatively, D is TRBD1 (6 bases). CDR1 and CDR2 from the germline V gene are MNHEY and SVGAGI. V lost 0 bases, J lost 6 bases, and 12 bases lay in between. The CDR3 contains 14 residues. In DNA form, the CDR3 reads TGTGCCAGCAGTTACTCGGCAGGGGAGTTCGAGCAGTACTTC. It translates to CASSYSAGEFEQYF.

The chain couples TRBV6-6 to TRBJ2-5, with 8 positions matching TRBD1. After removal of 6 bases from V and 3 bases from J, the junction contained 9 bases not matched to a gene. The length of the CDR3 is 15 residues. Germline CDR1 is MNHNY and CDR2 is SVGAGI (reference sequence). The CDR3: CASRPSGGGEETQYF. CDR3 sequence (DNA): TGTGCCAGCAGACCTTCAGGGGGCGGAGAAGAGACCCAGTACTTC.

This chain joins TRBV7-2 and TRBJ1-2; D unresolved. Germline CDR1 is SGHTA and CDR2 is FQGNSA. V lost 7 bases and J lost 2, with 17 bases in between. The CDR3 has 15 amino acids. DNA for the CDR3: TGTGCCAGCACCCACCCGGGGAAGGCGAACTATGGCTACACCTTC. Protein: CASTHPGKANYGYTF.

This sequence joins TRBV10-3 and TRBJ1-6, with a possible D match to TRBD1 (6 bases). CDR3 length: 15 amino acids. V lost 0 bases and J 8 bases, leaving 11 bases between the germline ends. CDR1 ENHRY and CDR2 SYGVKD come from the germline V gene. The CDR3 DNA sequence: TGTGCCATCAGTGAGTCCGTACAGGGTGATTCACCCCTCCACTTT. Translating it yields CAISESVQGDSPLHF.

In regard to this clone: Other DNA sequences of this sample code for an identical CDR3. The chain joins TRBV2 to TRBJ2-5, with no clear D. The V and J ends lost 6 bases and 5 bases respectively, with 7 bases between them. This CDR3 comprises 11 residues. The germline V gene has CDR1 SNHLY and CDR2 FYNNEI. For the CDR3, the DNA is TGTGCCAGCAGGGTTGGGGAGACCCAGTACTTC. Translated: CASRVGETQYF.

The chain is built from TRBV28 and TRBJ1-3; the match to TRBD1 covers 9 bases. Germline V gene lookup returns CDR1 MDHEN and CDR2 SYDVKM. Losses at the gene ends were 6 bases for V and 4 bases for J; bases not matched to a gene: 7. The CDR3 runs to 15 residues. Written as DNA, the CDR3 is TGTGCCAGCAGGGAACAGGGGGCAAACGGAAACACCATATATTTT. Encoded protein: CASREQGANGNTIYF. Together with reference TRBV28 and TRBJ1-3, the CDR3 gives the full variable domain: DVKVTQSSRYLVKRTGEKVFLECVQDMDHENMFWYRQDPGLGLRLIYFSYDVKMKEKGDIPEGYSVSREKKERFSLILESASTNQTSMYLCASREQGANGNTIYFGEGSWLTVV.

This chain's CDR3 is CASSLIRGANYGYTF. The CDR3, as DNA: TGTGCCAGCAGCTTAATTCGGGGAGCTAACTATGGCTACACCTTC. The chain links TRBV7-2 to TRBJ1-2; D ambiguous. This CDR3 region has 15 residues. Germline V lookup: CDR1 SGHTA, CDR2 FQGNSA. Trimming shortened V by 2 bases and J by 0 bases, and 10 bases separated the two germline ends.

This clone was detected once. The J gene is TRBJ1-1, the V gene TRBV19; D may be TRBD1 (6 bases). V was shortened by 4 bases and J by 3 bases, with 9 bases between the two germline ends. The CDR3 length is 13 residues. The V gene's germline CDR1 is LNHDA and CDR2 SQIVND (reference sequence). CDR3 DNA: TGTGCCAGTAGTACGGGGGCGCACACTGAAGCTTTCTTT. It codes for CASSTGAHTEAFF.

The chain joins TRBV6-6 to TRBJ1-2, with 12 bases fitting TRBD1. Trimming at V came to 2 bases and at J to 4 bases, leaving 5 bases not matched to a gene. There are 16 residues in the CDR3. The germline V gene has CDR1 MNHNY and CDR2 SVGAGI (reference sequence). DNA for the CDR3: TGTGCCAGCAGTTACGGGACAGGGGGCTTGGGCTATGGCTACACCTTC. This translates into CASSYGTGGLGYGYTF.

This chain links TRBV18 with TRBJ2-7; possibly TRBD1 for D (5 bases). CDR1 and CDR2 (germline): KGHSH, LQKENI. The CDR3 is made up of 15 amino acids. Trimming cost V 1 base and J 2 bases, with 12 bases left between them. CDR3 sequence (DNA): TGTGCCAGCTCACCACTTCAGGGCGAGGCCTACGAGCAGTACTTC. It specifies CASSPLQGEAYEQYF.

V usage is TRBV11-1 and J usage is TRBJ1-6; no reliable D call. The CDR3 consists of 13 residues. The V gene lost 6 bases and the J gene lost 7 bases, with 10 bases spanning the gap. Germline V lookup: CDR1 SGHAT, CDR2 FQDESV (reference sequence). The CDR3: CASRPDLNSPLHF. In nucleotides, the CDR3 is TGTGCCAGCAGACCCGACTTAAATTCACCCCTCCACTTT.